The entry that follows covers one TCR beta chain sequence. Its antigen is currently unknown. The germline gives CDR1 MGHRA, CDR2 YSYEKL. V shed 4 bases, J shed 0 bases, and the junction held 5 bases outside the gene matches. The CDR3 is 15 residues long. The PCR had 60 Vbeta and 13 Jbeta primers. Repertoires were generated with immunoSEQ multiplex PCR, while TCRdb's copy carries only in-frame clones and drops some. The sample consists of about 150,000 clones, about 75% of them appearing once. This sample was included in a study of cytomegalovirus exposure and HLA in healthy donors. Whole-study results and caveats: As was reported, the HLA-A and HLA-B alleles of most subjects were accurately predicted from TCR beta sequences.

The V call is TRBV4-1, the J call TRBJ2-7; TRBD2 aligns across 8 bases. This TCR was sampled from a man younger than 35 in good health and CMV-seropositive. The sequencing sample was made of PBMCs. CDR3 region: CASSRQSGSSYEQYF. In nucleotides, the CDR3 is TGCGCCAGCAGCCGGCAAAGCGGGAGCTCCTACGAGCAGTACTTC.